This T cell receptor (beta chain) was retrieved from a study of blood T cell repertoires in COVID-19. Generated by immunoSEQ multiplex PCR, the TCRdb table keeps only in-frame clones and is missing some. The data show tens of thousands of clones, roughly 80% seen once. Germline V lookup: CDR1 MNHEY, CDR2 SVGEGT. Trimming cost V 4 bases and J 7 bases; bases outside gene matches: 9. The length of the CDR3 is 15 residues. The clonotype originates from a man aged 35-49 years with acute or convalescent COVID-19. Material for sequencing was peripheral blood. The rearrangement links TRBV6-2 or TRBV6-3 to TRBJ1-4, with 7 positions matching TRBD1. The CDR3 sequence is CASSFGTVGIEKLFF. The CDR3 coding sequence is TGTGCCAGCAGTTTCGGGACAGTTGGGATTGAAAAACTGTTTTTT.